The following is a TCR beta chain sequence with its context. Its target is unknown. CDR1 and CDR2 from the germline V gene are SEHNR and FQNEAQ (reference sequence). The CDR3 loop spans 17 amino acids. V shed 1 base and J shed 4 bases, with 17 bases lying between them. The sample is drawn from a study of OX40 agonist ivuxolimab in advanced cancers. Study overall: Checkpoint inhibitors had been given previously to roughly 36% of patients. Three individuals attained partial responses, comprising one hepatocellular carcinoma case and two cutaneous melanoma cases.

Method: immunoSEQ multiplex PCR; TCRdb's copy keeps in-frame clones and lacks some. Of over 75,000 clones listed, around 87% were seen once; the top ten hold roughly 4.5%. Study conclusions and caveats: On average, CD8+ T cells had more expanded clones than CD4+.

This chain links TRBV7-9 with TRBJ2-4, with TRBD2 as a possible D gene (6 bases). Sequencing used CD4+ or CD8+ T cells sorted from blood, obtained in a trial of the OX40 agonist ivuxolimab. This TCR derives from an adult with an advanced solid tumor such as melanoma, head and neck, liver or kidney cancer. The CDR3 sequence is CASSLEILGRGKNIQYF. The CDR3 DNA follows: TGTGCCAGCAGCTTAGAGATCCTTGGCCGGGGGAAAAACATTCAGTACTTC.